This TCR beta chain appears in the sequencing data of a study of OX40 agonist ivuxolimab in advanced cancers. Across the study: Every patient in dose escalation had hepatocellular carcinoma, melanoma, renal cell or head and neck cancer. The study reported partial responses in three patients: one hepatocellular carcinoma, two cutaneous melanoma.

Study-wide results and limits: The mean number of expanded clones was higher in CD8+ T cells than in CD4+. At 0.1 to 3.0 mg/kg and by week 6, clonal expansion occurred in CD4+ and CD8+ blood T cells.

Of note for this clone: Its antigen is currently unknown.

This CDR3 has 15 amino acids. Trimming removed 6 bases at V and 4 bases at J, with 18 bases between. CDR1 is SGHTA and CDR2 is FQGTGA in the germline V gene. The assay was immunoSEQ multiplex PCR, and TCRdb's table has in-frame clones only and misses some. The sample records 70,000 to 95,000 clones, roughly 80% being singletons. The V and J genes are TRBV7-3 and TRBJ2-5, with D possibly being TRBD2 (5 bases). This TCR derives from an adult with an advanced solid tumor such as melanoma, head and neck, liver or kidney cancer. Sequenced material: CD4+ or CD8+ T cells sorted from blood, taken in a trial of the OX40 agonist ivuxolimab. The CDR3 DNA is TGTGCCAGCAGAGCGGCAGGTGGGTCTGGAGAGACCCAGTACTTC. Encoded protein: CASRAAGGSGETQYF.